The clone carrying this TCR beta chain was picked up one time. Its target is not known. Next came a second PCR, run for roughly 6 to 11 cycles, which used a sample-barcoded 5' primer along with a J-beta primer mix. TCRdb re-analysed the 5' RACE reads in MiXCR, keeping a single row per CDR3 protein. The sample records approximately 1,000,000 distinct CDR3 sequences, 40% to 45% being singletons. This record comes from a study of blood T cells in healthy people across ages. Study conclusions and caveats: Unknown donor CMV status possibly confounded expanded clonotype changes. TCR beta diversity was tightly associated with the proportion of naive T cells. Diversity estimates drawn from one million T cells were deemed underestimates.

Caucasian individuals from Russia who were healthy and aged roughly 6 to 90 acted as donors. Trimming pared 1 base from V and 6 bases from J, leaving 13 bases between. Germline CDR1 is SEHNR and CDR2 is FQNEAQ (reference sequence). The CDR3 has 16 amino acids. The chain couples TRBV7-9 to TRBJ1-6; tentatively, D is TRBD1 (5 bases). Specimen: blood. This TCR derives from a woman aged 55-69 years in good health. The CDR3 DNA reads as TGTGCCAGCAGCTTAGAGGTCTGGGGGTTTAATTCACCCCTCCACTTT. The encoded protein is CASSLEVWGFNSPLHF.